This TCR beta chain appears in the sequencing data of a study of post-analysis software for immune sequencing data (dated by TCRdb to between 2014 and 2017). For the wider study: Recorded disease courses included relapsing-remitting, secondary progressive and progressive-relapsing multiple sclerosis, with some patients lacking subtype annotation. A subset of samples was prepared in parallel using single-end sample barcoding, then pooled and co-amplified after Illumina adapter ligation. The patient repertoires were compared against more than 10 previously published healthy control repertoires obtained from donors aged about 6 to 25 years. Paper-wide results and their limitations: Multiple sclerosis patients had significantly lower normalized Chao1 diversity than controls, a result that suggests substantial peripheral T-cell clonal expansion. Patients showed significantly higher frequencies than controls for a handful of TRBV segments, among them TRBV5-6, TRBV5-1 and TRBV20-1. The multiple sclerosis patient group was slightly younger than the control group. When samples were clustered directly using the F measure, samples prepared in the same batch co-clustered strongly, which prompted a batch-effect correction.

The cysteine opens and the phenylalanine closes a CDR3 of 17 amino acids. Left in the record is the CDR3 DNA by itself, 51 bases read in frame from the first base. The germline V gene specifies MNHEY as CDR1 and SVGAGI as CDR2. For this chain, trimming is 4 bases at the V end and 0 bases at the J end, and the number of junction bases without a gene match is 5. Library preparation was by PCR. The run used an Illumina HiSeq 2500. To reduce PCR and sequencing biases, unique molecular identifiers were built into the TCR beta cDNA libraries. Some 500,000 cDNA molecules were obtained for every 1 to 10 million input T cells, so each molecule roughly corresponded to one T cell. The same protocol used for the earlier healthy control dataset was applied to prepare and sequence the patient libraries. Samples belonging to the same batch were prepared together, multiplexed and sequenced on a shared HiSeq lane. In the paper's pipeline: Raw barcoded reads were processed with MIGEC, and single-read molecular identifier groups were discarded before consensus assembly and CDR3 extraction. VDJtools was used for post-analysis of the clonotype tables, and diversity was normalized by down-sampling every dataset to the size of the smallest sample. In repertoire overlap clustering, CDR3 amino acid sequences, but not nucleotide sequences, were matched to correct batch-related cross-sample contamination. TCRdb itself trimmed the public reads at Q25 with fastp, ran MiXCR and retained productive beta chains. Each CDR3 protein gets just one entry, which takes the most common genes and DNA from the rows behind it. These V and J calls derive from TCRdb rather than the authors' analysis. The sample includes about 500,000 distinct CDR3 sequences, with under 55% observed a single time. Clones ranked in the top ten supply 12% of the sample.

In its sample, this clonotype was seen a few times. Its antigen specificity is not known. Per-nucleotide qualities are absent, and no much larger clonotype sits a single base away. TCR beta repertoires were profiled from peripheral blood of approximately 13 young patients with multiple sclerosis to demonstrate the VDJtools post-analysis software. The multiple sclerosis patients were children and adolescents between roughly 6 and 15 years of age. Material: blood. This chain joins TRBV6-5 to TRBJ2-1, with 11 bases matching TRBD2. The TCR was taken from a girl aged 5 to 17 with multiple sclerosis. CDR3 loop: CASSSRTSGFSYNEQFF. The nucleotide sequence reads as follows: TGTGCCAGCAGTTCGCGGACTAGCGGGTTCTCCTACAATGAGCAGTTCTTC.